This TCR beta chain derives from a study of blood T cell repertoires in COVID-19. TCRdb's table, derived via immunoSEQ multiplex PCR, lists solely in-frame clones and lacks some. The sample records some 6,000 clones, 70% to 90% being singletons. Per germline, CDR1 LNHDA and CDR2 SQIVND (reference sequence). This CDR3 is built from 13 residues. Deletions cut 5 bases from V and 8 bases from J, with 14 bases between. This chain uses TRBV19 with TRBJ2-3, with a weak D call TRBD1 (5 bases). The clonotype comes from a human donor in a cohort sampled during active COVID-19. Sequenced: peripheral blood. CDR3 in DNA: TGTGCCAGTAGTCGGAGTGAAAGGGGTACGCAGTATTTT. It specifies CASSRSERGTQYF.